The subject of this entry is one T cell receptor (beta chain). Adults between roughly 18 and 90 years of age took part from about two dozen US areas. Sequenced by immunoSEQ multiplex PCR; TCRdb stores in-frame clones only, minus some. The table lists approximately 320,000 clones, about 88% of them singletons. This CDR3 is built from 13 residues. Looked up from germline, CDR1 is MNHEY and CDR2 is SMNVEV (reference sequence). V lost 3 bases and J lost 1, with 4 bases in between. The sample comes from a study of blood T cell repertoires in COVID-19. This TCR derives from a man aged 55 to 70 who had recovered from COVID-19. The rearrangement uses TRBV27 and TRBJ1-3; no clear D. Sequencing used PBMCs or T cells enriched from blood (not recorded which). In DNA form, the CDR3 reads TGTGCCAGCAGTTTGAGATCTGGAAACACCATATATTTT. Encoded protein: CASSLRSGNTIYF.